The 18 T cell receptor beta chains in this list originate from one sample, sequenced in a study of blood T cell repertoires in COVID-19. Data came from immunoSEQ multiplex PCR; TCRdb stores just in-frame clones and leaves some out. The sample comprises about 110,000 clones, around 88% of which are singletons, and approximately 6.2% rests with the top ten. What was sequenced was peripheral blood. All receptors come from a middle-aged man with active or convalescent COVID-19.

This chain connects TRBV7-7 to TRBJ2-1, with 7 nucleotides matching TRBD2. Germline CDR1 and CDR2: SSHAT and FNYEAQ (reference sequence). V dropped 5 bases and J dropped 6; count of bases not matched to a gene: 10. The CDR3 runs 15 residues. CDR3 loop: CASSPTLGGSNEQFF. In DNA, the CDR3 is TGTGCCAGCAGCCCCACTCTCGGGGGGAGCAATGAGCAGTTCTTC.

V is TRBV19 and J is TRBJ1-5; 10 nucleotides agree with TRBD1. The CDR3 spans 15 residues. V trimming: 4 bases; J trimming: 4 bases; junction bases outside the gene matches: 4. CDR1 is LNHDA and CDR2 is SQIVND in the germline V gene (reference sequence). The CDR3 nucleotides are TGTGCCAGTAGTAGTGGACAGGGGGGAAATCAGCCCCAGCATTTT. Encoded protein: CASSSGQGGNQPQHF.

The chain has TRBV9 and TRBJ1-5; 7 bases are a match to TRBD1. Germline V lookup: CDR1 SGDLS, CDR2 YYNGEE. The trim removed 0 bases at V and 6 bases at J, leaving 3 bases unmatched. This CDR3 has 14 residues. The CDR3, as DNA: TGTGCCAGCAGCGTAGAAGGGGGCGGTCAGCCCCAGCATTTT. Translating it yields CASSVEGGGQPQHF.

CDR3 amino acids: CASREPGQVYNSPLHF. In nucleotides, the CDR3 is TGTGCCAGCAGGGAACCAGGACAGGTCTACAATTCACCCCTCCACTTT. V and J are TRBV2 and TRBJ1-6; 7 bases line up with TRBD1. The junction had 12 bases not matched to a gene; V was cut back by 6 bases and J by 7 bases. The CDR3 length is 16 residues. In germline, CDR1 is SNHLY, CDR2 FYNNEI.

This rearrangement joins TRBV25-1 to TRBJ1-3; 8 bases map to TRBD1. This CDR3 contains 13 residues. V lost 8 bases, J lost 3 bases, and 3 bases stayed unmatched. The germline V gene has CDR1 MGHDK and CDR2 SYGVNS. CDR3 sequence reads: CASQQGGGNTIYF. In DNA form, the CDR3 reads TGTGCCAGCCAACAGGGGGGTGGAAACACCATATATTTT.

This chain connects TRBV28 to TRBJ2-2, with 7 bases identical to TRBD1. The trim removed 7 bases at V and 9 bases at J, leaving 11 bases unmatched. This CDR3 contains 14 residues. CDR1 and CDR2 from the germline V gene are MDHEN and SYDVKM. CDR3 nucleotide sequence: TGTGCCAGCACTCCCAACAGGGGCTACTGGGAGCTGTTTTTT. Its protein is CASTPNRGYWELFF. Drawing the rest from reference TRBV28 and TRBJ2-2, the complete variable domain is DVKVTQSSRYLVKRTGEKVFLECVQDMDHENMFWYRQDPGLGLRLIYFSYDVKMKEKGDIPEGYSVSREKKERFSLILESASTNQTSMYLCASTPNRGYWELFFGEGSRLTVL.

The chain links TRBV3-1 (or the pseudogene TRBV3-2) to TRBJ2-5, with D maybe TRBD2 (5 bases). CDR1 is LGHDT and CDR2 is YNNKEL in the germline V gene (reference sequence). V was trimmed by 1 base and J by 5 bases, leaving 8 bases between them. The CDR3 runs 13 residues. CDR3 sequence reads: CASSQVWEETQYF. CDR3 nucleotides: TGTGCCAGCAGCCAAGTGTGGGAGGAGACCCAGTACTTC.

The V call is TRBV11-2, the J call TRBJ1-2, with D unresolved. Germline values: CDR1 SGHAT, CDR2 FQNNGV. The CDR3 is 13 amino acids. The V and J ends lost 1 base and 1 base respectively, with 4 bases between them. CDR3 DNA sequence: TGTGCCAGCAGCTTAGCGTATAACTATGGCTACACCTTC. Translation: CASSLAYNYGYTF.

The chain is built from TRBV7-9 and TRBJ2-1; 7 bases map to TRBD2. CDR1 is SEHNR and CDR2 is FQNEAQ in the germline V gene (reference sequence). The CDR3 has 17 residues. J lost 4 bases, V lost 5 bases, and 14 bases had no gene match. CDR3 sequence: CASSLTSSGKIYNEQFF. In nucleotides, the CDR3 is TGTGCCAGCAGCCTTACTTCTAGCGGCAAAATATACAATGAGCAGTTCTTC.

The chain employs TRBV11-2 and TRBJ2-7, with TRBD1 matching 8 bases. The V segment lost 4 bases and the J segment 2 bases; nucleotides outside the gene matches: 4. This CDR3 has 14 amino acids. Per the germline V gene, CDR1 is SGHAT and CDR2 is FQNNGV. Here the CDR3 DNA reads TGTGCCAGCAGCTCCGGGACAGGAACCTACGAGCAGTACTTC. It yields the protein CASSSGTGTYEQYF.

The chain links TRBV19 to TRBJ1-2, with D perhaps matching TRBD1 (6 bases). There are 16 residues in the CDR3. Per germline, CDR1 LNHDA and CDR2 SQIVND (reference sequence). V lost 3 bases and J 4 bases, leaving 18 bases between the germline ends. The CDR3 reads CASSIPWGGASYGYTF. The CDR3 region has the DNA TGTGCCAGTAGTATCCCCTGGGGGGGCGCGAGCTATGGCTACACCTTC. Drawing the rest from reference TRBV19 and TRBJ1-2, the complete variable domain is DGGITQSPKYLFRKEGQNVTLSCEQNLNHDAMYWYRQDPGQGLRLIYYSQIVNDFQKGDIAEGYSVSREKKESFPLTVTSAQKNPTAFYLCASSIPWGGASYGYTFGSGTRLTVV.

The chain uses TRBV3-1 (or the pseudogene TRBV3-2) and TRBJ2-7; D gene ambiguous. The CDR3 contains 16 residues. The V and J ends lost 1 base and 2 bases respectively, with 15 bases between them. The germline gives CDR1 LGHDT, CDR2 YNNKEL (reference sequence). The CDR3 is CASSQGRDFPTYEQYF. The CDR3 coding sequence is TGTGCCAGCAGCCAAGGACGAGACTTCCCGACCTACGAGCAGTACTTC.

CDR3 nucleotides: TGTGCCAGTAGTACCCCGGGACTAGCCCCCGGGGAGCTGTTTTTT. Translated, it gives CASSTPGLAPGELFF. This rearrangement joins TRBV19 to TRBJ2-2; 9 bases fit TRBD2. Trimming cost V 4 bases and J 6 bases; bases outside gene matches: 6. CDR3 length equals 15 residues. The germline V gene encodes CDR1 LNHDA and CDR2 SQIVND (reference sequence).

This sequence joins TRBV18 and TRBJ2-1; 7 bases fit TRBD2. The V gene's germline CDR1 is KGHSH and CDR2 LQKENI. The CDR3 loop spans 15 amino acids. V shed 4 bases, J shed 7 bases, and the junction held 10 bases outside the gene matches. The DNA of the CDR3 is TGTGCCAGCTCACTTTCTAGCGGTCGGGGGAATGAGCAGTTCTTC. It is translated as CASSLSSGRGNEQFF.

Here the CDR3 reads CATNQGHQETQYF. The CDR3 nucleotides are TGTGCCACAAACCAGGGTCACCAAGAGACCCAGTACTTC. The rearrangement uses TRBV19 and TRBJ2-5, with a tentative D call TRBD1 (5 bases). V was cut by 10 bases and J by 0 bases, with 12 bases left in between. Germline CDR1 reads LNHDA; CDR2 reads SQIVND (reference sequence). This CDR3 spans 13 amino acids.

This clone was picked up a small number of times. The CDR3 reads CASSEPSGDSYNEQFF. In DNA form, the CDR3 reads TGTGCCAGCAGTGAACCTAGCGGGGATTCCTACAATGAGCAGTTCTTC. The chain combines TRBV6-1 with TRBJ2-1, with TRBD2 identical over 9 bases. V lost 2 bases to trimming and J lost 1 base; unmatched junction nucleotides: 3. The CDR3 has 16 amino acids. Germline V gene sequence: CDR1 MNHNS, CDR2 SASEGT.

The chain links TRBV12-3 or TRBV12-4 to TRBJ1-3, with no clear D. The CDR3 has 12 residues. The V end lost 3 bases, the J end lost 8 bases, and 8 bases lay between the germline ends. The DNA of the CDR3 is TGTGCCAGCAGTTTCGAGGGTTACACCATATATTTT. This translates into CASSFEGYTIYF.

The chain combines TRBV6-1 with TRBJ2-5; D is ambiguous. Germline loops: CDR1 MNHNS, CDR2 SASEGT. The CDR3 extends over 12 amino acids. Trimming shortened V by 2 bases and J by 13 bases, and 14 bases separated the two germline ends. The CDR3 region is CASSELSSNLYF. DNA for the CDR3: TGTGCCAGCAGTGAACTCTCGAGCAATCTGTACTTC.